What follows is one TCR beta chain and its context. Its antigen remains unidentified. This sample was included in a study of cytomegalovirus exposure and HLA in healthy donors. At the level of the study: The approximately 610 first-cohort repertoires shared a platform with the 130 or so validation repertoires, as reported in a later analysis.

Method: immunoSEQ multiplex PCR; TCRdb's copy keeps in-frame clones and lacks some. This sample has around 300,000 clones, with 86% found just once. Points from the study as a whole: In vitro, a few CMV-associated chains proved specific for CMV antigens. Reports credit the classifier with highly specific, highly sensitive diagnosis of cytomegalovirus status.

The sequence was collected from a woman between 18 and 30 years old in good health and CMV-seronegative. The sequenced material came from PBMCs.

The CDR3 DNA reads as TGTGCCAGCAGCCAATTAGGACAGACCTTTCCTTACGAGCAGTACTTC. This sequence encodes CASSQLGQTFPYEQYF. The chain has TRBV4-2 and TRBJ2-7, with D possibly matching TRBD1 (6 bases). Germline CDR1 reads LGHNA; CDR2 reads YNFKEQ. This CDR3 contains 16 residues. Trimming removed 2 bases from V and 4 bases from J, with 18 bases in between.